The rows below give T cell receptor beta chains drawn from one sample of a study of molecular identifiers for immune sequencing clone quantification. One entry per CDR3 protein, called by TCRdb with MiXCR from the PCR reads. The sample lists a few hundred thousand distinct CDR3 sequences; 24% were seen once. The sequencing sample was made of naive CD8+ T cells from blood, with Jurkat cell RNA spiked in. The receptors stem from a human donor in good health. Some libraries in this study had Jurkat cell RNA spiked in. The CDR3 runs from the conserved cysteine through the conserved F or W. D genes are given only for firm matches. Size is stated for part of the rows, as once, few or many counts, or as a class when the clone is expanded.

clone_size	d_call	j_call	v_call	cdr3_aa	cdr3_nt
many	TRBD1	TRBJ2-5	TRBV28	CASSSPTDRGYFETQYF	TGTGCCAGCAGTTCACCGACTGACAGGGGTTATTTCGAGACCCAGTACTTC
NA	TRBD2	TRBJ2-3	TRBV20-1	CSARGTGTSYRDTQYF	TGCAGTGCTAGAGGTACCGGGACTAGCTATAGGGATACGCAGTATTTT
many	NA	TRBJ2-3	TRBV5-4	CASSSPFRDPLPDTQYF	TGTGCCAGCAGCTCCCCCTTCAGGGATCCCCTCCCAGATACGCAGTATTTT
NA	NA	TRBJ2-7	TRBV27	CASSLGGRYEQYF	TGTGCCAGCAGTTTAGGAGGGCGCTACGAGCAGTACTTC
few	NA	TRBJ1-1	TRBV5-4	CASSLVGHWSTEAFF	TGTGCCAGCAGCTTGGTGGGACACTGGAGCACTGAAGCTTTCTTT
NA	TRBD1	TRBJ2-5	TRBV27	CASSFEQGGQETQYF	TGTGCCAGCAGTTTTGAACAGGGGGGCCAAGAGACCCAGTACTTC
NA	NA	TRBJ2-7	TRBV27	CASSLSGAGYYEQYF	TGTGCCAGCAGTTTATCAGGGGCGGGCTACTACGAGCAGTACTTC
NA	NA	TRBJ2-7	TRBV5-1	CANSLSPETTYYEQYF	TGCGCCAACAGCTTGTCCCCCGAGACTACTTACTACGAGCAGTACTTC
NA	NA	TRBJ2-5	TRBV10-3	CAISDRYQETQYF	TGTGCCATCAGTGACAGATACCAAGAGACCCAGTACTTC
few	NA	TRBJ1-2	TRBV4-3	CASSLQHAGYKNYGYTF	TGCGCCAGCAGCCTCCAGCATGCAGGATACAAAAACTATGGCTACACCTTC
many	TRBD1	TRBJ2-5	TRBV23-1	CASSQRPPGGQETQYF	TGCGCCAGCAGTCAACGTCCCCCAGGGGGTCAAGAGACCCAGTACTTC
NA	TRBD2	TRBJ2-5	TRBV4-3	CASSQDRLATKTQYF	TGCGCCAGCAGCCAAGATCGACTAGCGACTAAGACCCAGTACTTC
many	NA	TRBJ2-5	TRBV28	CASTLEGEETQYF	TGTGCCAGCACTCTAGAGGGGGAAGAGACCCAGTACTTC
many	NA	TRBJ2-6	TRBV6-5	CASSLRVLRSGANVLTF	TGTGCCAGCAGTTTAAGGGTTTTGAGATCTGGGGCCAACGTCCTGACTTTC
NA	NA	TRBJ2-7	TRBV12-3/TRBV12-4	CASSTTANPYEQYF	TGTGCCAGCAGTACGACAGCCAATCCCTACGAGCAGTACTTC
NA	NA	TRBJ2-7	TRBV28	CARRPRAPASEQYF	TGTGCCCGCCGTCCCCGGGCCCCCGCCTCCGAGCAGTACTTC
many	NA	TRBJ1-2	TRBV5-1	CASSLELGVDYGYTF	TGCGCCAGCAGCTTGGAGCTGGGAGTTGACTATGGCTACACCTTC
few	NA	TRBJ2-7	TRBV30	CAWSVRAAATPFSYEQYF	TGTGCCTGGAGTGTTCGTGCAGCGGCCACCCCTTTCTCCTACGAGCAGTACTTC
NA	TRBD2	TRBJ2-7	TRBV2	CARSEERGGAYEQYF	TGTGCCAGAAGTGAAGAGCGGGGGGGAGCCTACGAGCAGTACTTC
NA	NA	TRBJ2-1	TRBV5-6	CASSLGHLGKSSYNGQFF	TGTGCCAGCAGCTTGGGACACCTCGGCAAAAGCTCCTACAATGGGCAGTTCTTC
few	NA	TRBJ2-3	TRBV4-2	CASSQGGQQLDTQYF	TGTGCCAGCAGCCAAGGGGGACAACAGTTGGATACGCAGTATTTT
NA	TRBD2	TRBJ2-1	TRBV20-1	CSARERLAASYNEQFF	TGCAGTGCTAGAGAGAGACTAGCGGCCTCCTACAATGAGCAGTTCTTC
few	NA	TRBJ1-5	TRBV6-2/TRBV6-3	CASSYVGMDQPQHF	TGTGCCAGCAGTTATGTGGGGATGGATCAGCCCCAGCATTTT
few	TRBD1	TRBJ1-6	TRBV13	CASSNRGGSYNSPLHF	TGTGCCAGCAGCAACAGGGGAGGGTCCTATAATTCACCCCTCCACTTT
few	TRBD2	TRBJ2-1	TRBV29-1	CSVWREGLNEQFF	TGCAGCGTGTGGCGGGAGGGCCTCAATGAGCAGTTCTTC
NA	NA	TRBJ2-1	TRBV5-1	CASSLSSGAYSDYNEQFF	TGCGCCAGCAGCTTGTCGTCAGGGGCCTATTCAGATTACAATGAGCAGTTCTTC
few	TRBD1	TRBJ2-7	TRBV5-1	CASSLSPGTGYRYEQYF	TGCGCCAGCAGCCTATCTCCGGGGACAGGGTATCGGTACGAGCAGTACTTC
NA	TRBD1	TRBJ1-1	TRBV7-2	CASSVWDSEAFF	TGTGCCAGCAGCGTTTGGGACAGTGAAGCTTTCTTT
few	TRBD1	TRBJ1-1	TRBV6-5	CASSYGDRVAFF	TGTGCCAGCAGTTACGGGGACAGGGTTGCTTTCTTT
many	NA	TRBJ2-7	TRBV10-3	CAITPTGRGYEQYF	TGTGCCATCACCCCGACAGGACGGGGCTACGAGCAGTACTTC
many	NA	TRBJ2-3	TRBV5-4	CASSLESDTQYF	TGTGCCAGCAGCTTGGAGTCAGATACGCAGTATTTT
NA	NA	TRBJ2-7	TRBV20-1	CSARVLASYEQYF	TGCAGTGCTAGAGTTCTAGCTTCCTACGAGCAGTACTTC
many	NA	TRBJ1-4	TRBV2	CASSPRANNEKLFF	TGTGCCAGCAGTCCGAGGGCCAATAATGAAAAACTGTTTTTT
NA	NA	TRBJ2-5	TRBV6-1	CASSEAAVLVTQETQYF	TGTGCCAGCAGTGAAGCCGCTGTACTAGTTACACAAGAGACCCAGTACTTC
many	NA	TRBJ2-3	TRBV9	CASSVATSQGSTDTQYF	TGTGCCAGCAGCGTAGCTACGAGTCAGGGGAGCACAGATACGCAGTATTTT
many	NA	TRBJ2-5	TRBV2	CASSIRDESYQETQYF	TGTGCCAGCAGCATCCGGGACGAGTCGTACCAAGAGACCCAGTACTTC
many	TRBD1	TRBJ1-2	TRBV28	CASSRQGTVLYGYTF	TGTGCCAGCAGTCGACAGGGGACAGTCCTCTATGGCTACACCTTC
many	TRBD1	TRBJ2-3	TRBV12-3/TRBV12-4	CASSLGTGGMEMVKYF	TGTGCCAGCAGTTTAGGTACAGGGGGCATGGAGATGGTCAAGTATTTT
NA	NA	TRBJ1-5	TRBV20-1	CSAREPYSNQPQHF	TGCAGTGCTAGAGAACCGTATAGCAATCAGCCCCAGCATTTT